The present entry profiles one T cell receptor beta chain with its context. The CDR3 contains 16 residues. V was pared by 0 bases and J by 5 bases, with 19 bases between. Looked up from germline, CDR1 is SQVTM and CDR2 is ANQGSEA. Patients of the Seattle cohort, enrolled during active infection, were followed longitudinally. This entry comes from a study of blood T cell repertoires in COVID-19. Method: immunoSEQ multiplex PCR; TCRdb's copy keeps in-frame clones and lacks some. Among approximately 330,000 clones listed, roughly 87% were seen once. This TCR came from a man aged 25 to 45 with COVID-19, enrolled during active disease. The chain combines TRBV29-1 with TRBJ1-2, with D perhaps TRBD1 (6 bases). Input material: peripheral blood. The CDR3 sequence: CSVEDPQGRPLYGYTF. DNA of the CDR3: TGCAGCGTTGAAGATCCTCAGGGGCGCCCCCTTTATGGCTACACCTTC.